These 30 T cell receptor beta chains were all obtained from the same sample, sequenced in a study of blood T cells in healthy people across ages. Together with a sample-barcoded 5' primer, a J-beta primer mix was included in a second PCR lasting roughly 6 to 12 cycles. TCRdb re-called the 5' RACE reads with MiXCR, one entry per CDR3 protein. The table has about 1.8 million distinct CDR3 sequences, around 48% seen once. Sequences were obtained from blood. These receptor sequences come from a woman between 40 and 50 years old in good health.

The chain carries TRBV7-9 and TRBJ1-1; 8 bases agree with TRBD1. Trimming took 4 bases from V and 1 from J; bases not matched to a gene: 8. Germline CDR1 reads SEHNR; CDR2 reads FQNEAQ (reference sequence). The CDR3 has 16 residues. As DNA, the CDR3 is TGTGCCAGCAGCTCTGGACAGGGTCTGACGAACACTGAAGCTTTCTTT. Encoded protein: CASSSGQGLTNTEAFF.

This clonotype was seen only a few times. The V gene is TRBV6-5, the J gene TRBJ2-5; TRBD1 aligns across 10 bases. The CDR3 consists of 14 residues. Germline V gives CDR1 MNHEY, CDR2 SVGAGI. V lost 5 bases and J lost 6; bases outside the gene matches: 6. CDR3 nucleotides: TGTGCCAGCAGTGAGACAGGGGGCGAGAAGACCCAGTACTTC. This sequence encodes CASSETGGEKTQYF.

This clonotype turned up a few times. The CDR3 nucleotides read TGTGCCAGCAGTGACCGGGACAGGGGAAGGTTGGGCTATGGCTACACCTTC. It is translated as CASSDRDRGRLGYGYTF. The J gene is TRBJ1-2, the V gene TRBV28; 10 bases align to TRBD1. Germline V CDR1 and CDR2: MDHEN, SYDVKM. With 5 bases clipped from V and 4 bases from J, the junction kept 13 bases outside the gene matches. This CDR3 comprises 17 residues.

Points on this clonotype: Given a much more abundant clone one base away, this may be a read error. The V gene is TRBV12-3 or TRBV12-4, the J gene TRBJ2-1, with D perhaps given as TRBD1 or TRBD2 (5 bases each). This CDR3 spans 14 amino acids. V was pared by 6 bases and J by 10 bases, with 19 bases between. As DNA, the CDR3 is TGTGCCAGCAGCCACGGAGGTAAAGGGGAGGAGCAGTTCTTC. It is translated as CASSHGGKGEEQFF.

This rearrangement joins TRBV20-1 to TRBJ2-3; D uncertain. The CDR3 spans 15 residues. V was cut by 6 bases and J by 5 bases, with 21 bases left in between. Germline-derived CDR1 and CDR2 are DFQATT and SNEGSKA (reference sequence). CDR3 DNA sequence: TGCAGTGCCCCCTCCGCGGCACCCTTGGAAGATACGCAGTATTTT. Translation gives CSAPSAAPLEDTQYF.

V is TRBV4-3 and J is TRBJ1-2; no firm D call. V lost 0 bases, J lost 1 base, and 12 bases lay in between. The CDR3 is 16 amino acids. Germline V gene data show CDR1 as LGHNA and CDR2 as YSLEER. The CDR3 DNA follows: TGCGCCAGCAGCCAAGATTTGGCGCAGCGTAACTATGGCTACACCTTC. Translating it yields CASSQDLAQRNYGYTF.

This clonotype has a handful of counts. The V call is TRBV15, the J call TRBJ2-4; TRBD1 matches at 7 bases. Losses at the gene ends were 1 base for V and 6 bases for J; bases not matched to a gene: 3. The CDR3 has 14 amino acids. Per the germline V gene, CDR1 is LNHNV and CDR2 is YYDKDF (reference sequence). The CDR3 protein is CATSRASGGNIQYF. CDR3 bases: TGTGCCACCAGCAGAGCGTCAGGGGGAAACATTCAGTACTTC. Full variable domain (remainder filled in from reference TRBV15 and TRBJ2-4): DAMVIQNPRYQVTQFGKPVTLSCSQTLNHNVMYWYQQKSSQAPKLLFHYYDKDFNNEADTPDNFQSRRPNTSFCFLDIRSPGLGDTAMYLCATSRASGGNIQYFGAGTRLSVL.

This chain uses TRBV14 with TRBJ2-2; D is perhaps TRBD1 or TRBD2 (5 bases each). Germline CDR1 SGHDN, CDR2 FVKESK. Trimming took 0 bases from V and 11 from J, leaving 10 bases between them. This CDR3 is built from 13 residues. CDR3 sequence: CASSQEGPVELFF. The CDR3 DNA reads TGTGCCAGCAGCCAAGAGGGACCAGTAGAGCTGTTTTTT.

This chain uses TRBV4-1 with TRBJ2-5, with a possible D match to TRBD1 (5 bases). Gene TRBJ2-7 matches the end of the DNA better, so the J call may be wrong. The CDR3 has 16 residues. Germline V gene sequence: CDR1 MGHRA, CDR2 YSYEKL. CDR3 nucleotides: TGCGCCAGCAGCCAAGATCTAGGGCAGGGTTTTTACGAGCAGTACTTC. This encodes CASSQDLGQGFYEQYF.

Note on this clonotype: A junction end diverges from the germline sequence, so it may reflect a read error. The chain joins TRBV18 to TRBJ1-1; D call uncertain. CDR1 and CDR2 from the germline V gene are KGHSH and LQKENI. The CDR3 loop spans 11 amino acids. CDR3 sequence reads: CAISPATEAFF. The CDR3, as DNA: TGTGCCATCTCACCGGCCACTGAAGCTTTCTTT. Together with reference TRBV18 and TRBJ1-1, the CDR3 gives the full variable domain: NAGVMQNPRHLVRRRGQEARLRCSPMKGHSHVYWYRQLPEEGLKFMVYLQKENIIDESGMPKERFSAEFPKEGPSILRIQQVVRGDSAAYFCAISPATEAFFGQGTRLTVV.

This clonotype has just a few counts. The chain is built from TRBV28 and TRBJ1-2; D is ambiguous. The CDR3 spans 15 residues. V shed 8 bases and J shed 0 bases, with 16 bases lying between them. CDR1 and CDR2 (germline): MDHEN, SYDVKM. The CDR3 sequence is CASWGLQSPNYGYTF. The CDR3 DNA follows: TGTGCCAGCTGGGGTCTCCAGTCCCCTAACTATGGCTACACCTTC.

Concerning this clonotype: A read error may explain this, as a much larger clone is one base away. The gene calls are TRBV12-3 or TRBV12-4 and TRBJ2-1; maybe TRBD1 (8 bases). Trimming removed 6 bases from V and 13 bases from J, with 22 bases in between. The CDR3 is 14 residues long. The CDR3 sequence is CASSHRTGRETQFF. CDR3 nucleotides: TGTGCCAGCAGCCACCGGACAGGGAGGGAGACCCAGTTCTTC.

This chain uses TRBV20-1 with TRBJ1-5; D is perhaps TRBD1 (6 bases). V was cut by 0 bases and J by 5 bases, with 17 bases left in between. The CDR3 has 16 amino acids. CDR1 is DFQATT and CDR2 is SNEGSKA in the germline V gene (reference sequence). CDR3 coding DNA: TGCAGTGCTAGAGATTTGCGGGGGCCAGGCTATCAGCCCCAGCATTTT. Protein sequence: CSARDLRGPGYQPQHF.

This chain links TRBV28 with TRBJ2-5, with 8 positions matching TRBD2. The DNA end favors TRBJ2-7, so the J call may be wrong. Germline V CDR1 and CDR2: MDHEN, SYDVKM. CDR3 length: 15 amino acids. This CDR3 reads CASSLIRRGAYEQYF. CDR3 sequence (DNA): TGTGCCAGCAGTTTAATTAGGCGGGGGGCCTACGAGCAGTACTTC.

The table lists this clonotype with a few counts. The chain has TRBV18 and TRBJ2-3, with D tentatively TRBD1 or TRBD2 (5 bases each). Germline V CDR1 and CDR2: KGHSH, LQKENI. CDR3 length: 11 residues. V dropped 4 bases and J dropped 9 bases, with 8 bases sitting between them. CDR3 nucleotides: TGTGCCAGCTCACGGGACGAGACGCAGTATTTT. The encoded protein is CASSRDETQYF.

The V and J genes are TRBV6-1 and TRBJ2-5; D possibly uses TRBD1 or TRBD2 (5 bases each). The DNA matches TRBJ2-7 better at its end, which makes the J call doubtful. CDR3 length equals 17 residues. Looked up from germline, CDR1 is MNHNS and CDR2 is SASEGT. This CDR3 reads CASSPRFAYGTYYEQYF. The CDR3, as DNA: TGTGCCAGCAGTCCCCGTTTCGCCTATGGGACGTACTACGAGCAGTACTTC.

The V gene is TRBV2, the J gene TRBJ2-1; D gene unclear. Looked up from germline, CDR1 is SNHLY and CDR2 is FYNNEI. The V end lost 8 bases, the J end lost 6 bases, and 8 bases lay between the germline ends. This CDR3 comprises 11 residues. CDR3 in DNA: TGTGCCAGCCGAGTATGCAATGAGCAGTTCTTC. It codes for CASRVCNEQFF.

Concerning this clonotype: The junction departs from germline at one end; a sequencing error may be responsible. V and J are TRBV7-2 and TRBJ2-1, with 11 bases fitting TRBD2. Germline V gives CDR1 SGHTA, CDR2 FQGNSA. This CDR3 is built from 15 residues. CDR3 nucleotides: TGTGCCGGCAGCCGAGCTAGCGGGGGGAACAATGAGCAGTTCTTC. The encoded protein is CAGSRASGGNNEQFF.

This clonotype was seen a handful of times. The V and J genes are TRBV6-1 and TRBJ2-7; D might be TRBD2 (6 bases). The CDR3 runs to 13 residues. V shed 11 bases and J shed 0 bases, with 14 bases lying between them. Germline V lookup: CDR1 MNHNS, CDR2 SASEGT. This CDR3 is CAGFQRVSYEQYF. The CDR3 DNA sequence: TGTGCCGGCTTCCAGCGGGTCTCCTACGAGCAGTACTTC.

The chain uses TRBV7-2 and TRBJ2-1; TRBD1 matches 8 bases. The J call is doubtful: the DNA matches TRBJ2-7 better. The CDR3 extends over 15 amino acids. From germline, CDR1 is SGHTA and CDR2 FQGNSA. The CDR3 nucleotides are TGTGCCAGCAGCTTCGACAGGGGTTCCTACAATGAGCAGTACTTC. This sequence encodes CASSFDRGSYNEQYF.

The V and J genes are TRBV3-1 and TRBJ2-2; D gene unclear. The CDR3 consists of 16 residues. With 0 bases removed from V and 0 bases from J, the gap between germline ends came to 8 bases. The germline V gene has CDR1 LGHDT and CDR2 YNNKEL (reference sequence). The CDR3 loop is CASSQDRPSNTGELFF. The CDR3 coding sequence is TGTGCCAGCAGCCAAGACAGACCCTCGAACACCGGGGAGCTGTTTTTT.

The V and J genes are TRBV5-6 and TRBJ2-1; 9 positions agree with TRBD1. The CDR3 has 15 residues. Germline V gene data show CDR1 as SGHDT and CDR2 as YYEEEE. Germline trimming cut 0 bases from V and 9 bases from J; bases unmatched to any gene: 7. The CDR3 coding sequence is TGTGCCAGCAGCTTGGACAGGGGGCTTTTGCGTGAGCAGTTCTTC. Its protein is CASSLDRGLLREQFF.

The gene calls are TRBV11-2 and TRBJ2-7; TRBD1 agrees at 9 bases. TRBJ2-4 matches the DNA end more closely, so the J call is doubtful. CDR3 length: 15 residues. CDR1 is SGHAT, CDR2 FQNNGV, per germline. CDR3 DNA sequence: TGTGCCAGCAGGGTACAGGGGGCAACCAAAAACATTCAGTACTTC. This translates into CASRVQGATKNIQYF.

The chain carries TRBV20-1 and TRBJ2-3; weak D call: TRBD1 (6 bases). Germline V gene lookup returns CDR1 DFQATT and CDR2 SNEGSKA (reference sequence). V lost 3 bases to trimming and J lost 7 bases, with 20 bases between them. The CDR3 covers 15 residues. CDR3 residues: CSASNLQGFGNTQYF. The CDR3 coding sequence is TGCAGTGCTAGTAACCTACAGGGATTTGGGAATACGCAGTATTTT.

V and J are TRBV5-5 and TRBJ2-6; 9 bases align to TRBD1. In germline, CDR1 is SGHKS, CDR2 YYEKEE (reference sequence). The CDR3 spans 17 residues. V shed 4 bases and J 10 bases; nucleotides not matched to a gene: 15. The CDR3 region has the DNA TGTGCCAGCAGCGGATTCGGGACAGGGATCGCTCGTAACGTCCTGACTTTC. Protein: CASSGFGTGIARNVLTF.

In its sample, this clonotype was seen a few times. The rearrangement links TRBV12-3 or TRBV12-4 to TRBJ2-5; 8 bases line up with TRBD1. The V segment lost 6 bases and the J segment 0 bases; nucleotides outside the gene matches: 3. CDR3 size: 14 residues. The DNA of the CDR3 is TGTGCCAGCAGAGGACAGGGTAACCAAGAGACCCAGTACTTC. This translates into CASRGQGNQETQYF.

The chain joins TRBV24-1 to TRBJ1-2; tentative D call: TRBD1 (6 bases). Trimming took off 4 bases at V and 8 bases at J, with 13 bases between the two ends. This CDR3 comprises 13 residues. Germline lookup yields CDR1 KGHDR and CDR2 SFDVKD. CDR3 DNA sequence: TGTGCCACCAGTGAGTCAGGGGTCGGCGGCTACACCTTC. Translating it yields CATSESGVGGYTF.

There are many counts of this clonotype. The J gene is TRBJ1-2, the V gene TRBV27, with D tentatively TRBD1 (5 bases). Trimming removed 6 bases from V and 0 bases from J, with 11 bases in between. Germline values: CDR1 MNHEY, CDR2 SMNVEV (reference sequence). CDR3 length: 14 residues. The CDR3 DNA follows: TGTGCCAGCAGGATCCAGGGAGCTAACTATGGCTACACCTTC. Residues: CASRIQGANYGYTF.

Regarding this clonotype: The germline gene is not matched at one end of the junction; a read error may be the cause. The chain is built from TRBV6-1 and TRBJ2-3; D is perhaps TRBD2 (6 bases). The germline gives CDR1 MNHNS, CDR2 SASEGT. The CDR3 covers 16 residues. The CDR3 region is CASSEGGGKATDTRYF. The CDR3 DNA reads TGTGCCAGCAGTGAAGGAGGAGGGAAGGCCACAGATACGCGGTATTTT.

In DNA form, the CDR3 reads TGTGCCAGCAATAAGAAGGGGAAGGGGAGCTACGAGCAGTACTTC. This codes for CASNKKGKGSYEQYF. The chain has TRBV27 and TRBJ2-7; D is perhaps TRBD1 or TRBD2 (5 bases each). Trimming cost V 7 bases and J 3 bases, with 19 bases left between them. Germline V lookup: CDR1 MNHEY, CDR2 SMNVEV (reference sequence). The CDR3 loop spans 15 amino acids.